This T cell receptor (beta chain) was captured in a study of T-cell reconstitution after alpha-beta-depleted transplantation in children. A library of TCRbeta sequences, prepared with unique molecular identifiers, was generated. TCRdb recomputed calls from the PCR reads with MiXCR, one row per CDR3 protein. The table has some 120,000 distinct CDR3 sequences, 10% seen once; the top ten hold around 34%. This clonotype was seen more than once but under ten times. This CDR3 is built from 14 residues. Between the trimmed V and J ends, which lost 5 bases and 7 bases, there was a span of 20 bases. Germline-derived CDR1 and CDR2 are DFQATT and SNEGSKA (reference sequence).

Sequences were derived from PBMCs, sampled before TCRalphabeta/CD19-depleted stem cell transplant. The source is a boy aged 2 to 10 with acute lymphoblastic leukemia, due to receive a stem cell transplant. The chain employs TRBV20-1 and TRBJ1-2; a possible D gene is TRBD1 (5 bases). CDR3: CSASSDTRVRGYTF. The CDR3 bases are TGCAGTGCTTCTTCGGACACTCGAGTTCGTGGCTACACCTTC.